This T cell receptor beta chain was identified during a study of blood T cell repertoires in COVID-19 (dated by TCRdb to about 2020). Regarding the research as a whole: Collaborator samples came from the United States, Italy and Spain and covered acute and convalescent phases of COVID-19. Where available, HLA class I and class II types were obtained from metadata supplied by the sample provider rather than from assay-based typing. The dataset comprised deeply sampled blood TCRbeta repertoires from subjects exposed to, actively infected with, or recovered from COVID-19. The material from the prospective study consisted of cDNA or gDNA derived from T cells, B-cell-depleted T cells, or PBMCs. A de-identified subject ID, COVID-19 status, age in years and sex were almost always included in the sample metadata. The samples were drawn from the first 160 participants of the ongoing ImmuneRACE study and from 1,254 subjects provided by 6 global collaborators. A freely available public database, intended as a resource for researchers studying the immune response to SARS-CoV-2, is where the repertoires were released.

The investigation overall reported the following: The quantity of clinical and demographic metadata differed by source and by participant and was supplied without curation.

This clone has ten or more counts. Its antigen remains undetermined. No qualities accompany the bases; no much larger clone lies one base away. TCRbeta CDR3 regions were amplified from genomic DNA using the immunoSEQ Assay, a bias-controlled multiplex PCR. In the paper's pipeline: Within the assay, amplification of reference gene primers was used to estimate how many nucleated cells each sample contained. To quantify the absolute abundance of each unique TCRbeta CDR3 rearrangement, sequence reads were collapsed and filtered. For each sample, productive Simpson clonality was calculated as the square root of Simpson's diversity index across productive rearrangements. TCRdb's version of the immuneACCESS table is confined to in-frame rearrangements and falls short of the full clone set. An unresolved V gene accounts for under half of the shortfall where checked; the remainder is of unknown origin. For V, J and clone size, that table is used; D and trimming come from the DNA. The sample data list 160,000 or so clones, and approximately 80% of these were observed just once. 6% of the sample lies in the top ten.

Participants in the prospective study were enrolled through a virtual design, were aged about 18 to 100 years, and lived in approximately 24 United States geographic areas. Cohort assignment in the prospective study relied on participant-reported clinical history from a screening survey and a study questionnaire. Recovered participants in ImmuneRACE Cohort 3 were defined as having two consecutive negative NP/OP PCR tests, clearance from a healthcare professional, or resolution of symptoms. Each participant in the prospective study had whole blood, serum and a nasopharyngeal or oropharyngeal swab collected by mobile phlebotomists. Over an approximately 2-month period, participants in the prospective study had the option of providing additional blood draws and questionnaires. Before DNA extraction, prospective study blood samples were shipped either frozen or at room temperature. The sequencing sample was made of PBMCs or T cells enriched from blood (not recorded which). This clonotype was obtained from a man aged 35-49 years who had recovered from COVID-19.

The CDR3 protein sequence reads: CASSTGFYRGYTF. In nucleotide form, the sequence is TGTGCCAGCTCAACAGGGTTTTATAGAGGCTACACCTTC. The chain was built from TRBV11-2 and TRBJ1-2; TRBD1 might be the D gene, on 6 matching bases. The V and J ends are trimmed by 8 bases and 8 bases, leaving 18 bases between them. Inclusive of the bounding cysteine and phenylalanine, the CDR3 is 13 residues long. Just the 39-base CDR3 DNA is kept, in frame starting at base 1. CDR1 and CDR2, looked up from the germline V gene, are SGHAT and FQNNGV.